This entry lists 17 T cell receptor beta chains sequenced from one sample in a study of early T cells in non-severe SARS-CoV-2 infection. MiXCR, run by TCRdb on the 5' RACE reads, gives a single entry per CDR3 protein. The sample contains around 30,000 distinct CDR3 sequences, 9% to 10% of which appear only once. Sequencing input: whole blood. The origin of the receptors is an adult who was a healthcare worker with PCR-confirmed SARS-CoV-2 infection or an uninfected control (not recorded which).

This clonotype was detected ten times or more. The chain couples TRBV10-3 to TRBJ1-5, with a tentative D call TRBD1 (6 bases). Trimming took off 9 bases at V and 6 bases at J, with 15 bases between the two ends. Germline assignment: CDR1 ENHRY and CDR2 SYGVKD. The CDR3 contains 13 residues. The CDR3, as DNA: TGTGCCATTGGTAGGGGGGAAGGTCAGCCCCAGCATTTT. Its protein product is CAIGRGEGQPQHF.

Details on this clonotype: With a much larger clone just one base away, this may be a read error. The genes are TRBV4-2 and TRBJ2-3; D assignment may be TRBD1 or TRBD2 (6 bases each). CDR1 is LGHNA, CDR2 YNFKEQ, per germline. This CDR3 region has 16 residues. The CDR3 DNA reads as TGTGCCAGCAGCCAAGTCCCATCGGGGGCCACAGAAACGCAGTATTTT. Translating gives CASSQVPSGATETQYF.

This clonotype was seen at least ten times. The chain employs TRBV20-1 and TRBJ2-5; D unresolved. CDR3 length: 14 residues. The V gene lost 3 bases and the J gene lost 2 bases, with 13 bases spanning the gap. CDR1 is DFQATT, CDR2 SNEGSKA, per germline (reference sequence). The CDR3 region is CSARVGGTQETQYF. The CDR3 DNA sequence: TGCAGTGCTAGGGTAGGCGGAACTCAAGAGACCCAGTACTTC.

The chain employs TRBV29-1 and TRBJ2-2; 7 bases agree with TRBD1. V dropped 5 bases and J dropped 1; count of bases not matched to a gene: 7. In germline, CDR1 is SQVTM, CDR2 ANQGSEA. There are 15 residues in the CDR3. The CDR3 here is CSVFNRGRNTGELFF. DNA for the CDR3: TGCAGCGTTTTCAACAGGGGCCGGAACACCGGGGAGCTGTTTTTT.

This clonotype has a handful of counts. The chain carries TRBV6-2 or TRBV6-3 and TRBJ2-7; TRBD1 matches 9 bases. The CDR3 is 11 amino acids. Germline V CDR1 and CDR2: MNHEY, SVGEGT. After removal of 7 bases from V and 6 bases from J, the junction contained 1 base not matched to a gene. The CDR3 is CASTDRGEQYF. In nucleotides, the CDR3 is TGTGCCAGCACGGACAGGGGCGAGCAGTACTTC.

This clonotype has a count of ten or more. The chain combines TRBV7-3 with TRBJ1-6, with D tentatively TRBD1 (5 bases). The V end was cut by 5 bases, the J end by 0 bases, with 14 bases between. Per germline, CDR1 SGHTA and CDR2 FQGTGA. This CDR3 region has 17 residues. CDR3 nucleotide sequence: TGTGCCAGCAGCCAGGGAGATGGAGCCTCCTATAATTCACCCCTCCACTTT. It encodes CASSQGDGASYNSPLHF.

At least ten counts were recorded for this clonotype. The rearrangement uses TRBV5-1 and TRBJ1-1, with 7 bases aligning to TRBD1. The V gene's germline CDR1 is SGHRS and CDR2 YFSETQ. With 6 bases clipped from V and 2 bases from J, the junction kept 7 bases outside the gene matches. The CDR3 loop spans 14 amino acids. The CDR3 here is CASNRDSSNTEAFF. The CDR3 DNA sequence: TGCGCCAGCAATAGGGACAGTTCAAACACTGAAGCTTTCTTT.

This clonotype has ten or more counts. The chain has TRBV5-1 and TRBJ2-3; either TRBD1 or TRBD2 may supply D (7 bases each). This CDR3 contains 18 residues. Germline CDR1 is SGHRS and CDR2 is YFSETQ. Trimming took 0 bases from V and 3 from J, leaving 20 bases between them. DNA of the CDR3: TGCGCCAGCAGCTTGGAAAAAACGGGGGGACAGCCTACAGATACGCAGTATTTT. Translating it yields CASSLEKTGGQPTDTQYF.

This clonotype was detected ten times or more. The chain carries TRBV30 and TRBJ1-5; the D gene is possibly TRBD1 (6 bases). The ends were cut back, 4 bases at V and 5 bases at J, with 12 bases in the middle. The CDR3 extends over 13 amino acids. Per the germline V gene, CDR1 is GTSNPN and CDR2 is SVGIG (reference sequence). The CDR3 DNA reads as TGTGCCTGGACGGGGGGGGCTGATCAGCCCCAGCATTTT. Amino acids: CAWTGGADQPQHF.

This clonotype was counted at least ten times. V is TRBV5-1 and J is TRBJ1-5, with 7 bases matching TRBD1. In germline, CDR1 is SGHRS, CDR2 YFSETQ. The ends lost 0 bases at V and 5 bases at J; junction bases unmatched: 8. The CDR3 runs to 16 residues. CDR3 loop: CASSLGVTGADQPQHF. The CDR3 bases are TGCGCCAGCAGCTTGGGAGTAACAGGGGCGGATCAGCCCCAGCATTTT.

This clonotype was seen a few times. The CDR3 DNA follows: TGTGCCAGCAGCCGGACAGGGGCGGGTCGGGCTTTCTTT. Amino acid sequence: CASSRTGAGRAFF. The chain combines TRBV9 with TRBJ1-1; 9 positions match TRBD1. Germline loops: CDR1 SGDLS, CDR2 YYNGEE. The J segment lost 11 bases and the V segment lost 4 bases, leaving 9 bases of the junction unmatched. The CDR3 spans 13 residues.

This clonotype was detected many times. The chain is built from TRBV27 and TRBJ1-2; a possible D gene is TRBD1 (6 bases). The germline V and J ends were trimmed by 8 bases and 7 bases, with 17 bases remaining between them. Per the germline V gene, CDR1 is MNHEY and CDR2 is SMNVEV (reference sequence). This CDR3 is built from 13 residues. DNA of the CDR3: TGTGCCAGCTCCCCCTTGGGGACAAGTGGCTACACCTTC. It specifies CASSPLGTSGYTF.

This clonotype was recorded at least ten times. The chain has TRBV7-3 and TRBJ2-3; no clear D gene. V gave up 5 bases and J gave up 0 bases, with 12 bases separating them. The CDR3 totals 15 residues. Germline loops: CDR1 SGHTA, CDR2 FQGTGA. CDR3 nucleotide sequence: TGTGCCAGCAGCCAAGACATGGATAGCACAGATACGCAGTATTTT. Translation gives CASSQDMDSTDTQYF. Full variable domain (remainder filled in from reference TRBV7-3 and TRBJ2-3): GAGVSQTPSNKVTEKGKYVELRCDPISGHTALYWYRQSLGQGPEFLIYFQGTGAADDSGLPNDRFFAVRPEGSVSTLKIQRTERGDSAVYLCASSQDMDSTDTQYFGPGTRLTVL.

The table lists this clonotype with many counts. The genes are TRBV19 and TRBJ1-3; D is unclear. V lost 9 bases to trimming and J lost 4 bases, with 16 bases between them. Germline V gives CDR1 LNHDA, CDR2 SQIVND (reference sequence). This CDR3 has 14 residues. The CDR3 reads CASEYGSNGNTIYF. The DNA for the CDR3 is TGTGCCAGCGAATACGGCAGTAACGGAAACACCATATATTTT.

This clonotype came up many times. The chain carries TRBV19 and TRBJ2-1; possible D gene TRBD2, 6 bases. V gave up 11 bases and J gave up 14 bases, with 16 bases separating them. The CDR3 has 10 residues. Germline V gene sequence: CDR1 LNHDA, CDR2 SQIVND (reference sequence). The CDR3 DNA sequence: TGTGCCTGCGGGGTCGGAAGAGAGTTCTTC. Its translation: CACGVGREFF. Complete variable domain (other parts from reference TRBV19 and TRBJ2-1): DGGITQSPKYLFRKEGQNVTLSCEQNLNHDAMYWYRQDPGQGLRLIYYSQIVNDFQKGDIAEGYSVSREKKESFPLTVTSAQKNPTAFYLCACGVGREFFGPGTRLTVL.

The rearrangement uses TRBV20-1 and TRBJ1-4; 8 nucleotides align to TRBD1. This CDR3 is 15 amino acids long. Germline V lookup: CDR1 DFQATT, CDR2 SNEGSKA (reference sequence). V was pared by 1 base and J by 3 bases, with 4 bases of the junction left unmatched. In nucleotides, the CDR3 is TGCAGTGCTAGAGTTGGGACAGGCCCTAATGAAAAACTGTTTTTT. This translates into CSARVGTGPNEKLFF.

There are many counts of this clonotype. The chain recombines TRBV7-6 with TRBJ1-3; unclear D gene. Trimming removed 5 bases from V and 0 bases from J, with 11 bases in between. Germline CDR1 and CDR2: SGHVS and FNYEAQ. The CDR3 has 15 residues. The CDR3 nucleotides read TGTGCCAGCAGCCGGGAGCACATCTCTGGAAACACCATATATTTT. Translation gives CASSREHISGNTIYF.